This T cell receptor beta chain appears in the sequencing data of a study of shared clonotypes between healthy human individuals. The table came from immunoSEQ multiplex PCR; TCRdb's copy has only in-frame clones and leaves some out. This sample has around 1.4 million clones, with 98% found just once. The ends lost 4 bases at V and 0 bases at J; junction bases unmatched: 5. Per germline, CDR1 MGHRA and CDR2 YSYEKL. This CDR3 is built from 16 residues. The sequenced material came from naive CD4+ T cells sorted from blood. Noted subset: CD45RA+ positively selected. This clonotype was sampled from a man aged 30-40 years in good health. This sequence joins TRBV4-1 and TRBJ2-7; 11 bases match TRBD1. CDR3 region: CASSPGTGGSSYEQYF. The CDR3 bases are TGCGCCAGCAGCCCCGGGACAGGGGGGAGCTCCTACGAGCAGTACTTC.